These 9 T cell receptor beta chains were sequenced from one sample in a study of radiation and T cells in renal cell carcinoma. Sequencing was performed with immunoSEQ multiplex PCR; in TCRdb, only in-frame clones are kept and a portion is missing. The profile shows about 62,000 clones, about 83% of them singletons. Time point given: blood 4 weeks post-SBRT, at nephrectomy. Treatment defined: 15 Gy SBRT to primary tumor, nephrectomy 4 weeks later. Sequenced here: blood, sampled from a patient whose treatment included radiotherapy and nephrectomy. These receptors came from a man in his fifties or sixties with renal cell carcinoma.

The chain joins TRBV6-1 to TRBJ2-4; D may correspond to TRBD1 or TRBD2 (5 bases each). Germline values: CDR1 MNHNS, CDR2 SASEGT. The length of the CDR3 is 14 residues. V gave up 0 bases and J gave up 8 bases, with 11 bases separating them. The CDR3 protein is CASSEAGTLDIQYF. DNA of the CDR3: TGTGCCAGCAGTGAAGCAGGGACCCTGGACATTCAGTACTTC.

The chain joins TRBV7-9 to TRBJ2-5; D may be TRBD1 (6 bases). The CDR3 is 13 residues long. V was clipped by 4 bases and J by 5 bases, with 11 bases between them. CDR1 SEHNR and CDR2 FQNEAQ come from the germline V gene (reference sequence). This CDR3 is CASSSRGQETQYF. The CDR3 region has the DNA TGTGCCAGCAGCTCCAGGGGCCAGGAGACCCAGTACTTC.

This chain links TRBV27 with TRBJ2-1; maybe TRBD2 (7 bases). Between the trimmed V and J ends, which lost 6 bases and 5 bases, there was a span of 20 bases. This CDR3 is 16 amino acids long. Germline assignment: CDR1 MNHEY and CDR2 SMNVEV (reference sequence). The CDR3 DNA sequence: TGTGCCAGCAGACTGTGGGGGGGGCGATCAGACAATGAGCAGTTCTTC. This gives the protein CASRLWGGRSDNEQFF.

This chain joins TRBV19 and TRBJ1-2, with D tentatively TRBD1 (6 bases). The CDR3 is made up of 12 amino acids. Germline loops: CDR1 LNHDA, CDR2 SQIVND (reference sequence). V dropped 4 bases and J dropped 6 bases, with 9 bases sitting between them. The CDR3 sequence: CASSTQGDGYTF. The CDR3 nucleotides are TGTGCCAGTAGTACACAGGGAGATGGCTACACCTTC.

J is TRBJ2-1 and V is TRBV5-4; D may be TRBD1 or TRBD2 (6 bases each). The germline gives CDR1 SGHNT, CDR2 YYREEE (reference sequence). This CDR3 is built from 14 residues. The V gene lost 3 bases and the J gene lost 3 bases, with 10 bases spanning the gap. The DNA for the CDR3 is TGTGCCAGCAGCTCACAGGGAGGCTACAATGAGCAGTTCTTC. It is translated as CASSSQGGYNEQFF.

This clone appeared a single time. The rearrangement links TRBV30 to TRBJ2-5; possibly TRBD1 for D (6 bases). The CDR3 is made up of 13 amino acids. The germline V and J ends were trimmed by 7 bases and 3 bases, with 15 bases remaining between them. Looked up from germline, CDR1 is GTSNPN and CDR2 is SVGIG (reference sequence). CDR3 residues: CAFEAAGEETQYF. CDR3 nucleotide sequence: TGTGCCTTCGAGGCCGCAGGGGAAGAGACCCAGTACTTC.

The V call is TRBV29-1, the J call TRBJ1-1; TRBD1 might be the D (6 bases). Per the germline V gene, CDR1 is SQVTM and CDR2 is ANQGSEA. The length of the CDR3 is 12 residues. The germline V and J ends were trimmed by 7 bases and 7 bases, with 16 bases remaining between them. The CDR3 DNA sequence: TGCAGCGCCGACGGGGGCACAAGTGAAGCTTTCTTT. Its translation is CSADGGTSEAFF.

This clone was seen only a few times. The V call is TRBV9, the J call TRBJ2-1; D remains unclear. In germline, CDR1 is SGDLS, CDR2 YYNGEE. The CDR3 is made up of 15 amino acids. V dropped 0 bases and J dropped 9 bases, with 16 bases sitting between them. CDR3 bases: TGTGCCAGCAGCGTAGGACTTAGCACTGGCACTGAGCAGTTCTTC. This translates into CASSVGLSTGTEQFF. The full variable domain, in which reference TRBV9 and TRBJ2-1 provide the parts outside the CDR3, is DSGVTQTPKHLITATGQRVTLRCSPRSGDLSVYWYQQSLDQGLQFLIQYYNGEERAKGNILERFSAQQFPDLHSELNLSSLELGDSALYFCASSVGLSTGTEQFFGPGTRLTVL.

This chain joins TRBV5-1 and TRBJ1-2, with D possibly TRBD1 on 6 matching bases. The CDR3 length is 12 residues. CDR1 and CDR2 (germline): SGHRS, YFSETQ. The V gene lost 4 bases and the J gene lost 7 bases, with 11 bases spanning the gap. The CDR3 region is CASSTQGFGYTF. The CDR3 coding sequence is TGCGCCAGCAGCACCCAGGGGTTTGGCTACACCTTC.